This T cell receptor (beta chain) was found in a study of T cell repertoires in cytomegalovirus infection. Study context: Public TCR beta signatures indicated both CMV infection and matching HLA type.

TCRdb itself ran the reads through MiXCR, one entry per CDR3 protein. Among 680,000 or so distinct CDR3 sequences listed, about 40% were seen once. V dropped 4 bases and J dropped 4 bases, with 7 bases sitting between them. CDR1 is DFQATT and CDR2 is SNEGSKA in the germline V gene (reference sequence). The CDR3 length is 12 residues. Comment on this clonotype: The antigen remains undetermined.

Whole-study results and caveats: In two of eight donors, the top clonotype was HLA-C-restricted CMV-specific.

This TCR was recovered from a human donor in good health (CMV status not recorded). Some clones in this sample may be carry-over from other donors' samples. The V gene is TRBV20-1, the J gene TRBJ1-4, with D unclear. Source material: PBMCs. Here the CDR3 DNA reads TGCAGTGCTATCTCAATTAATGAAAAACTGTTTTTT. Amino acid sequence: CSAISINEKLFF.